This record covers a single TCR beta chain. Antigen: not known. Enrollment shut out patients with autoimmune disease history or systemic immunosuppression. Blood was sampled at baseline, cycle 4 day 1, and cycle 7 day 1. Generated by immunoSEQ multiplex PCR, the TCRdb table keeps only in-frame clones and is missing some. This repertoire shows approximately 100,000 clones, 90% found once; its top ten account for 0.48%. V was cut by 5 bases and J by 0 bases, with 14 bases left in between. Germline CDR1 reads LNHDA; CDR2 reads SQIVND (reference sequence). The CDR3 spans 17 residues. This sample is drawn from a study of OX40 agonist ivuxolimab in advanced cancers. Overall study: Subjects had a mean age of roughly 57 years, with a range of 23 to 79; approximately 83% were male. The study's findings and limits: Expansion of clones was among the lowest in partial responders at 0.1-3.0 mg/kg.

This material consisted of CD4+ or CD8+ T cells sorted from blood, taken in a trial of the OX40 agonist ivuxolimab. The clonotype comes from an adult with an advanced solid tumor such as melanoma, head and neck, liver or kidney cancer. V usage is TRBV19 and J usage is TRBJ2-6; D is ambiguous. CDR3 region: CASSSPPGSSGANVLTF. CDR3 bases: TGTGCCAGTAGTTCACCCCCCGGAAGCTCTGGGGCCAACGTCCTGACTTTC. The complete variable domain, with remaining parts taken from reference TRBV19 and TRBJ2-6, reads DGGITQSPKYLFRKEGQNVTLSCEQNLNHDAMYWYRQDPGQGLRLIYYSQIVNDFQKGDIAEGYSVSREKKESFPLTVTSAQKNPTAFYLCASSSPPGSSGANVLTFGAGSRLTVL.